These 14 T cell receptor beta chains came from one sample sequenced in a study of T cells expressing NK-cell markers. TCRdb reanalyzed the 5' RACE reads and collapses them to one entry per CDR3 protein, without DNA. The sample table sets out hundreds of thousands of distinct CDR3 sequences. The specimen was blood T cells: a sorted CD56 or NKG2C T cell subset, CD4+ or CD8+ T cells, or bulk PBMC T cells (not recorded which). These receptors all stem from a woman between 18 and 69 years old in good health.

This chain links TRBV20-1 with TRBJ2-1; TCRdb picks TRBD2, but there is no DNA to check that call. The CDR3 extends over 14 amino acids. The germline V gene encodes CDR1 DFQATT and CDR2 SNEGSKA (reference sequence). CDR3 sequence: CSALAHRRDNEQFF.

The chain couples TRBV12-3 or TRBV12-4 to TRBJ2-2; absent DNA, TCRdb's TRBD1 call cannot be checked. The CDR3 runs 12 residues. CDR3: CASTPGTGELFF.

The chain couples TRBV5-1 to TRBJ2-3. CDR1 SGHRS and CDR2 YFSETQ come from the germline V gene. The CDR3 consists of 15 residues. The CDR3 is CASSLAGLGTDTQYF. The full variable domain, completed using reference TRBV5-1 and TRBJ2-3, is KAGVTQTPRYLIKTRGQQVTLSCSPISGHRSVSWYQQTPGQGLQFLFEYFSETQRNKGNFPGRFSGRQFSNSRSEMNVSTLELGDSALYLCASSLAGLGTDTQYFGPGTRLTVL.

The CDR3 loop is CASSPLAGDPETQYF. The gene calls are TRBV4-3 and TRBJ2-5; TCRdb's D gene call, TRBD2, goes unchecked for lack of DNA. Germline V gene lookup returns CDR1 LGHNA and CDR2 YSLEER. This CDR3 region has 15 residues.

CDR3 sequence reads: CASSHLRNEKLFF. The rearrangement joins TRBV3-1 to TRBJ1-4. CDR3 length: 13 residues. Germline values: CDR1 LGHDT, CDR2 YNNKEL (reference sequence).

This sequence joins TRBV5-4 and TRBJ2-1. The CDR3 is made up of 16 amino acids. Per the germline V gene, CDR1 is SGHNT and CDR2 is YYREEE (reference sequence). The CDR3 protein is CASSVGDTIPNNEQFF.

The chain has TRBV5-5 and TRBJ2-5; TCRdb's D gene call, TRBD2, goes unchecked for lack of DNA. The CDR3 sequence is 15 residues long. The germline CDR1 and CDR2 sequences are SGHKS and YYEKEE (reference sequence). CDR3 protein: CASSPGLAGQETQYF.

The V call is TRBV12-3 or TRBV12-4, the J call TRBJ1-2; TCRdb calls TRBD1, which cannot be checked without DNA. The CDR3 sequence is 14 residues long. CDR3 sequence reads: CASSLDRVYYGYTF.

CDR3: CSVDGSAETQYF. The chain joins TRBV29-1 to TRBJ2-5; no DNA is available, so the TRBD2 call from TCRdb remains unchecked. Looked up from germline, CDR1 is SQVTM and CDR2 is ANQGSEA. This CDR3 comprises 12 residues. The full variable domain, rest sourced from reference TRBV29-1 and TRBJ2-5, is SAVISQKPSRDICQRGTSLTIQCQVDSQVTMMFWYRQQPGQSLTLIATANQGSEATYESGFVIDKFPISRPNLTFSTLTVSNMSPEDSSIYLCSVDGSAETQYFGPGTRLLVL.

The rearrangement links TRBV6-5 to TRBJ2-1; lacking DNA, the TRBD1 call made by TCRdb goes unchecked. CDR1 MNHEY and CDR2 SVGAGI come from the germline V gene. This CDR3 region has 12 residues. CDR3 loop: CASRTGTYEQFF.

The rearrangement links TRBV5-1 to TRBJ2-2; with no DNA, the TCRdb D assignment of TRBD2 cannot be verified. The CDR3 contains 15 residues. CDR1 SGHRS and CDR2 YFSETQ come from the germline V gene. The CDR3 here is CASSQGLASPRELFF.

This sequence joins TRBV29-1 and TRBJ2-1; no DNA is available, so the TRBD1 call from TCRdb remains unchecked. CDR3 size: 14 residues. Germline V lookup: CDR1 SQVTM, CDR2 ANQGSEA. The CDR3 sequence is CSVGLNINYNEQFF.

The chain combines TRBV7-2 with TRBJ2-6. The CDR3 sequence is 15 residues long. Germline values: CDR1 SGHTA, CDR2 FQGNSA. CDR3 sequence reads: CASSLVISGANVLTF.

The CDR3 protein is CAWSRPSGSPNSPLHF. This chain uses TRBV30 with TRBJ1-6. CDR3 size: 16 residues. Germline CDR1 is GTSNPN and CDR2 is SVGIG (reference sequence).